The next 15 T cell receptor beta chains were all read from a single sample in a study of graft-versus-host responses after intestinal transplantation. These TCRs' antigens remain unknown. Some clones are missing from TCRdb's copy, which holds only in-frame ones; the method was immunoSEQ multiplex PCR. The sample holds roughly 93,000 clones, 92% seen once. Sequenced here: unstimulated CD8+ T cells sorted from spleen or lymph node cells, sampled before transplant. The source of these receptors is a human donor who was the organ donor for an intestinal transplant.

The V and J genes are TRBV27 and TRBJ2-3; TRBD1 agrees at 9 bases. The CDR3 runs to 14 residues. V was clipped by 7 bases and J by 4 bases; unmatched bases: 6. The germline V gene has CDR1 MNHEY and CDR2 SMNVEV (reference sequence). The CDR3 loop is CASIGTGSSDTQYF. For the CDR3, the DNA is TGTGCCAGCATTGGGACAGGGTCCTCAGATACGCAGTATTTT.

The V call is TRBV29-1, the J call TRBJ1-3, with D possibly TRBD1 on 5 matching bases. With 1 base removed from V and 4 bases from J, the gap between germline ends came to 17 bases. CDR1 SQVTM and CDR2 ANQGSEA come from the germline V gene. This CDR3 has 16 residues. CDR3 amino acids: CSVEAEHGGGGNTIYF. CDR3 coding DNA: TGCAGCGTTGAAGCGGAACACGGGGGAGGCGGAAACACCATATATTTT.

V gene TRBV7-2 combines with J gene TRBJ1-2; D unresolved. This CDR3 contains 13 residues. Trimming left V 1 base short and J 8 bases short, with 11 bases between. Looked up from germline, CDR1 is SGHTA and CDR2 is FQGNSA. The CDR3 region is CASSLGLGRGYTF. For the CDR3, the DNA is TGTGCCAGCAGCTTAGGACTCGGCCGGGGCTACACCTTC.

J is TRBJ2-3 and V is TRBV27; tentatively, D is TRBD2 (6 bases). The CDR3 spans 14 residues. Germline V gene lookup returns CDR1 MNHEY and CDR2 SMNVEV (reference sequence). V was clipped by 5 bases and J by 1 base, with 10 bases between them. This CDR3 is CASSPGLRTDTQYF. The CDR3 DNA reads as TGTGCCAGCAGTCCGGGACTTCGCACAGATACGCAGTATTTT.

The CDR3 reads CASSPQGNEQYF. The CDR3 nucleotides are TGTGCCAGCAGCCCGCAGGGAAACGAGCAGTACTTC. This chain links TRBV7-2 with TRBJ2-7; TRBD1 is a possible D gene (5 bases). Germline-derived CDR1 and CDR2 are SGHTA and FQGNSA. The V gene lost 5 bases and the J gene lost 5 bases, with 10 bases spanning the gap. CDR3 length: 12 amino acids.

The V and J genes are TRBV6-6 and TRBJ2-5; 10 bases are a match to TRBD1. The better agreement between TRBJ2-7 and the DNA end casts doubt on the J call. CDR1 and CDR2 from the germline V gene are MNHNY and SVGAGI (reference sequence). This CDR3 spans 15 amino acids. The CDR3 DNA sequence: TGTGCCAGCAGTTACCACGGGACAGGGGACTACGAGCAGTACTTC. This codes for CASSYHGTGDYEQYF.

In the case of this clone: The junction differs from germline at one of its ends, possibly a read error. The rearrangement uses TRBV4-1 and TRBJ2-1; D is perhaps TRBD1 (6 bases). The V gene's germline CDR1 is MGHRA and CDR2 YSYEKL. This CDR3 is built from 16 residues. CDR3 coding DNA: TGCGCCAGCAGCCAAATGTTTCCCGAGGACAGCAATGGGCAGTTCTTC. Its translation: CASSQMFPEDSNGQFF.

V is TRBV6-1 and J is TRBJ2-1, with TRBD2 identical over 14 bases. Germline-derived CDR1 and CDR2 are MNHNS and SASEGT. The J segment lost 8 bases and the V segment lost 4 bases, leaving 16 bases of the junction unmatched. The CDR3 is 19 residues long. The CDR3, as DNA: TGTGCCAGCAGTGGCCGACTAGCGGGGGGGCCAGCGCCGAGGTATGAGCAGTTCTTC. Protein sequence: CASSGRLAGGPAPRYEQFF.

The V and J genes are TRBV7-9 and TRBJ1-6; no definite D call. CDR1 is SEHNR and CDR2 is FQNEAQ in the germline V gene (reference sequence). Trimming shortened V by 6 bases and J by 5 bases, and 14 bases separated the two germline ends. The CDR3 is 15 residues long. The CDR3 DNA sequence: TGTGCCAGCAGATCCAACAGCCCTGATAATTCACCCCTCCACTTT. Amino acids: CASRSNSPDNSPLHF.

CDR3 residues: CASSGGGGQPQHF. The CDR3 region has the DNA TGTGCCAGCAGCGGAGGGGGGGGACAGCCCCAGCATTTT. This chain joins TRBV9 and TRBJ1-5; TRBD1 is a possible D gene (6 bases). The CDR3 covers 13 residues. Germline values: CDR1 SGDLS, CDR2 YYNGEE. Trimming shortened V by 3 bases and J by 7 bases, and 11 bases separated the two germline ends.

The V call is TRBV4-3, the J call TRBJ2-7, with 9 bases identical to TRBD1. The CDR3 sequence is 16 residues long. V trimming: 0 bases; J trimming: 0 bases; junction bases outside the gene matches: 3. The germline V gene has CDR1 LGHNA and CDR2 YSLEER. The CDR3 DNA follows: TGCGCCAGCAGCCAAGAATACAGGGGGCGCTCCTACGAGCAGTACTTC. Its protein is CASSQEYRGRSYEQYF.

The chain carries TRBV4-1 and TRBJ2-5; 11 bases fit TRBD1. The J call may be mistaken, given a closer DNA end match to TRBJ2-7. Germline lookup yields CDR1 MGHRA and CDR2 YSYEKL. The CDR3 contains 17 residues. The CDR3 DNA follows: TGCGCCAGCAGCCAAGAGCGAGTGGGGACAGGGGGTAACGAGCAGTACTTC. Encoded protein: CASSQERVGTGGNEQYF.

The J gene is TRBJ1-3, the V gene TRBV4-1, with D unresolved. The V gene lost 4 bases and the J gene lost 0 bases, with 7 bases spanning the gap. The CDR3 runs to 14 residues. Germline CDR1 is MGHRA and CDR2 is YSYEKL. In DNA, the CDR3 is TGCGCCAGCAGCCTCCGGGGCTCTGGAAACACCATATATTTT. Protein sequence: CASSLRGSGNTIYF.

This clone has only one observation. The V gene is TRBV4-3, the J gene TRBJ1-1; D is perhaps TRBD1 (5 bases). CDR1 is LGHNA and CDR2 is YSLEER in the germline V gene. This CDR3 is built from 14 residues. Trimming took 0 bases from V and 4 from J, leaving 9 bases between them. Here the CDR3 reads CASSQDRAPTEAFF. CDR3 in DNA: TGCGCCAGCAGCCAAGACAGGGCCCCCACTGAAGCTTTCTTT.

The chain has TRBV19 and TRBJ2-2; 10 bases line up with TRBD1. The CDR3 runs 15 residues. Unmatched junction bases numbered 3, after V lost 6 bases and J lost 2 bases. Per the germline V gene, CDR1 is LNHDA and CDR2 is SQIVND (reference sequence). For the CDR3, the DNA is TGTGCCAGTAGAAGGGACAGGGGAAACACCGGGGAGCTGTTTTTT. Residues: CASRRDRGNTGELFF.